Presented here are 24 T cell receptor beta chains from one specimen sequenced in a study of graft-versus-host responses after intestinal transplantation. The protocol was immunoSEQ multiplex PCR, while the TCRdb copy is restricted to in-frame clones and leaves out a portion. Here the sample spans about 40,000 clones, about 92% being singletons. The source material was PBMCs, sampled approximately 700 days after intestinal transplantation. These receptors were obtained from a human patient who received an intestinal transplant, so some T cells may come from the graft donor.

This rearrangement joins TRBV13 to TRBJ1-3; D perhaps matches TRBD1 (5 bases). The CDR3 consists of 15 residues. With 5 bases removed from V and 0 bases from J, the gap between germline ends came to 11 bases. The germline V gene encodes CDR1 PRHDT and CDR2 FYEKMQ (reference sequence). CDR3 coding DNA: TGTGCCAGCAGCACAGGACGGAGCTCTGGAAACACCATATATTTT. Protein: CASSTGRSSGNTIYF. The full variable domain, its missing parts supplied by reference TRBV13 and TRBJ1-3, is AAGVIQSPRHLIKEKRETATLKCYPIPRHDTVYWYQQGPGQDPQFLISFYEKMQSDKGSIPDRFSAQQFSDYHSELNMSSLELGDSALYFCASSTGRSSGNTIYFGEGSWLTVV.

This chain connects TRBV7-2 to TRBJ2-7; D ambiguous. Germline V gives CDR1 SGHTA, CDR2 FQGNSA. Trimming pared 1 base from V and 4 bases from J, leaving 11 bases between. This CDR3 has 14 amino acids. The CDR3 is CASSLGPGRYEQYF. The CDR3 DNA sequence: TGTGCCAGCAGCTTAGGGCCAGGTCGTTACGAGCAGTACTTC.

This chain uses TRBV6-5 with TRBJ1-1; no definite D call. V shed 0 bases and J shed 3 bases, with 8 bases lying between them. This CDR3 has 14 residues. Germline CDR1 and CDR2: MNHEY and SVGAGI. The CDR3 reads CASSYSESYTEAFF. The CDR3 nucleotides are TGTGCCAGCAGTTACTCGGAGTCCTACACTGAAGCTTTCTTT.

This sequence joins TRBV5-3 and TRBJ2-1, with 10 bases identical to TRBD2. TRBV5-3 is an ORF for which the function is uncertain. The CDR3 consists of 15 residues. With V trimmed by 8 bases and J by 6 bases, 11 bases remained unmatched. CDR3 sequence: CASSQEASGSNEQFF. The CDR3 bases are TGTGCCAGCAGCCAAGAGGCTAGCGGGAGCAATGAGCAGTTCTTC.

This clone was detected only a few times. This CDR3 is also generated by other DNA sequences in the sample. The J gene is TRBJ1-5, the V gene TRBV19; D is uncertain. CDR1 and CDR2 from the germline V gene are LNHDA and SQIVND (reference sequence). The length of the CDR3 is 15 residues. The ends were cut back, 2 bases at V and 4 bases at J, with 12 bases in the middle. CDR3 residues: CASSISGEGNQPQHF. DNA of the CDR3: TGTGCCAGTAGTATATCTGGGGAGGGAAATCAGCCCCAGCATTTT.

This clone was recorded once. This chain uses TRBV5-6 with TRBJ2-7; tentatively, D is TRBD2 (5 bases). V lost 0 bases to trimming and J lost 2 bases, with 6 bases between them. The length of the CDR3 is 13 residues. Germline V lookup: CDR1 SGHDT, CDR2 YYEEEE. The CDR3 reads CASSLERTYEQYF. DNA for the CDR3: TGTGCCAGCAGCTTGGAGCGGACCTACGAGCAGTACTTC.

The chain combines TRBV28 with TRBJ2-1; D not certain. The CDR3 runs 12 residues. Germline lookup yields CDR1 MDHEN and CDR2 SYDVKM. The V end was cut by 5 bases, the J end by 4 bases, with 6 bases between. CDR3 sequence reads: CASSTEYNEQFF. CDR3 bases: TGTGCCAGCAGTACAGAGTACAATGAGCAGTTCTTC.

V usage is TRBV5-1 and J usage is TRBJ2-5, with 11 bases matching TRBD1. The CDR3 is 15 residues long. The trim removed 2 bases at V and 2 bases at J, leaving 2 bases unmatched. Germline V CDR1 and CDR2: SGHRS, YFSETQ. The CDR3 is CASSFGTGGQETQYF. CDR3 DNA sequence: TGCGCCAGCAGCTTTGGGACAGGGGGGCAAGAGACCCAGTACTTC.

The chain joins TRBV7-9 to TRBJ2-3; the match to TRBD2 covers 14 bases. The germline gives CDR1 SEHNR, CDR2 FQNEAQ (reference sequence). Trimming at V came to 5 bases and at J to 1 base, leaving 5 bases not matched to a gene. The CDR3 is 17 residues long. This CDR3 reads CASSKWGLAGGTDTQYF. The CDR3 DNA reads TGTGCCAGCAGCAAGTGGGGACTAGCGGGGGGCACAGATACGCAGTATTTT.

Points on this clone: It is unclear where the CDR3 begins or ends on the DNA, so no DNA is shown, and the CDR3 is as TCRdb lists it. The chain is built from TRBV5-1 and TRBJ2-3. Germline V CDR1 and CDR2: SGHRS, YFSETQ. The CDR3 spans 16 amino acids, including both terminal residues. The CDR3 sequence is CASSFGNGPSTDTQYF.

This sequence joins TRBV7-3 and TRBJ2-3; no reliable D call. The germline V and J ends were trimmed by 4 bases and 0 bases, with 8 bases remaining between them. The CDR3 is 14 amino acids. The germline CDR1 and CDR2 sequences are SGHTA and FQGTGA. The CDR3 DNA reads TGTGCCAGCAGCTACTTGTCTAGCACAGATACGCAGTATTTT. Encoded protein: CASSYLSSTDTQYF.

This clone was seen once. The chain has TRBV7-2 and TRBJ2-1; 9 nucleotides align to TRBD1. CDR1 and CDR2 (germline): SGHTA, FQGNSA. CDR3 length: 15 amino acids. V lost 4 bases and J lost 4; bases outside the gene matches: 5. The CDR3 coding sequence is TGTGCCAGCAGCTACCGGGGACAGGGTTACAATGAGCAGTTCTTC. This translates into CASSYRGQGYNEQFF.

This chain joins TRBV2 and TRBJ2-1; the D is unclear. Trimming pared 8 bases from V and 6 bases from J, leaving 11 bases between. Germline loops: CDR1 SNHLY, CDR2 FYNNEI. This CDR3 contains 12 residues. CDR3: CASPRAGNEQFF. DNA of the CDR3: TGTGCCAGCCCCCGGGCCGGCAATGAGCAGTTCTTC.

The genes are TRBV6-5 and TRBJ2-7; 12 bases are shared with TRBD2. From germline, CDR1 is MNHEY and CDR2 SVGAGI. Unmatched junction bases numbered 5, after V lost 5 bases and J lost 3 bases. The CDR3 is 15 amino acids. The CDR3 DNA reads as TGTGCCAGCAGTACGACTAGCGGGGGCAACTACGAGCAGTACTTC. Translation gives CASSTTSGGNYEQYF.

This clone was detected only a few times. This sequence joins TRBV2 and TRBJ1-5; D unresolved. Germline V gives CDR1 SNHLY, CDR2 FYNNEI. Trimming pared 6 bases from V and 4 bases from J, leaving 10 bases between. The CDR3 sequence is 13 residues long. Written as DNA, the CDR3 is TGTGCCAGCAGACGGACGGTTAATCAGCCCCAGCATTTT. Translated, it gives CASRRTVNQPQHF.

The chain joins TRBV19 to TRBJ1-2; 7 bases map to TRBD1. Germline CDR1 LNHDA, CDR2 SQIVND (reference sequence). This CDR3 spans 14 amino acids. J lost 2 bases, V lost 1 base, and 1 base had no gene match. The CDR3 region has the DNA TGTGCCAGTAGTATAGTGACAGGGAACTATGGCTACACCTTC. Translating gives CASSIVTGNYGYTF.

A note on this clone: The sample contains more than one DNA sequence encoding this CDR3. The rearrangement joins TRBV4-1 to TRBJ2-3; 7 bases fit TRBD1. V was pared by 1 base and J by 2 bases, with 9 bases of the junction left unmatched. Germline loops: CDR1 MGHRA, CDR2 YSYEKL. CDR3 length equals 17 residues. CDR3 DNA: TGCGCCAGCAGCCAAGTCGGGACAGCGACCGACACAGATACGCAGTATTTT. Translated, it gives CASSQVGTATDTDTQYF.

As to this clone: Other DNA sequences within the sample encode an identical CDR3. This chain joins TRBV4-1 and TRBJ2-7, with no clear D. Trimming stripped 0 bases from V and 4 bases from J, with 7 bases between. There are 13 residues in the CDR3. The germline V gene has CDR1 MGHRA and CDR2 YSYEKL. CDR3 DNA sequence: TGCGCCAGCAGCCAAGATTTAGGATACGAGCAGTACTTC. Amino acids: CASSQDLGYEQYF.

The genes are TRBV12-5 and TRBJ2-3; no reliable D call. This CDR3 has 14 amino acids. CDR1 and CDR2 from the germline V gene are LGHNT and FRNRAP. Trimming cost V 2 bases and J 4 bases, with 10 bases left between them. For the CDR3, the DNA is TGTGCTAGTGGTTTGTCGCCGCCCTCAGATACGCAGTATTTT. Residues: CASGLSPPSDTQYF.

The V and J genes are TRBV10-1 and TRBJ2-5; no firm D call. The CDR3 extends over 13 amino acids. V was cut by 4 bases and J by 0 bases, with 6 bases left in between. CDR1 and CDR2 from the germline V gene are WNHNN and SYGVQD (reference sequence). The CDR3 loop is CASSVGHQETQYF. The CDR3 DNA is TGCGCCAGCAGTGTAGGGCACCAAGAGACCCAGTACTTC.

This clone occurred once. The chain carries TRBV29-1 and TRBJ2-6; 8 nucleotides agree with TRBD1. V gave up 6 bases and J gave up 7 bases; unmatched junction bases: 5. Germline V gene data show CDR1 as SQVTM and CDR2 as ANQGSEA. This CDR3 spans 13 amino acids. The CDR3: CSVLQGVANVLTF. The CDR3 DNA follows: TGCAGCGTCTTACAGGGGGTAGCCAACGTCCTGACTTTC. Full variable domain (outside the CDR3, taken from reference TRBV29-1 and TRBJ2-6): SAVISQKPSRDICQRGTSLTIQCQVDSQVTMMFWYRQQPGQSLTLIATANQGSEATYESGFVIDKFPISRPNLTFSTLTVSNMSPEDSSIYLCSVLQGVANVLTFGAGSRLTVL.

J is TRBJ2-7 and V is TRBV4-1; 7 positions match TRBD2. V dropped 0 bases and J dropped 2; count of bases not matched to a gene: 7. Germline CDR1 MGHRA, CDR2 YSYEKL. The CDR3 extends over 16 amino acids. The CDR3 sequence is CASSQDMASGPYEQYF. CDR3 DNA sequence: TGCGCCAGCAGCCAAGATATGGCTAGCGGACCCTACGAGCAGTACTTC.

The chain carries TRBV5-6 and TRBJ2-2; 8 positions agree with TRBD2. Germline-derived CDR1 and CDR2 are SGHDT and YYEEEE. The CDR3 extends over 17 amino acids. With 1 base clipped from V and 4 bases from J, the junction kept 9 bases outside the gene matches. The CDR3: CASSLMASGPLTGELFF. Here the CDR3 DNA reads TGTGCCAGCAGCTTGATGGCTAGCGGGCCTCTCACCGGGGAGCTGTTTTTT.

This chain connects TRBV6-5 to TRBJ2-7, with D possibly matching TRBD2 (6 bases). Germline V CDR1 and CDR2: MNHEY, SVGAGI. The CDR3 is 14 residues long. V lost 3 bases and J 5 bases, leaving 14 bases between the germline ends. The CDR3 is CASSYNERADEQYF. The CDR3 nucleotides read TGTGCCAGCAGTTATAACGAGCGGGCTGACGAGCAGTACTTC.